Listed below are T cell receptor beta chains from one sample, sequenced in a study of T cell repertoires in cytomegalovirus infection. Their target antigens are unknown. Each CDR3 protein is one row after TCRdb ran MiXCR on the reads. The data show approximately 1,000,000 distinct CDR3 sequences, under 40% seen once. Here the sequenced sample was cultured CD8+ T cells from PBMCs, taken from culture after CMV antigen stimulation. The receptors derive from a human donor in good health (CMV status not recorded). Some clones in this sample may be carry-over from other donors' samples. The CDR3 runs from the conserved cysteine through the conserved F or W. D genes are given only for firm matches. Size tells how often a clone was seen (once, few, many) or the class of an expanded clone, and some rows leave it out.

v_call	clone_size	d_call	j_call	cdr3_aa	cdr3_nt
TRBV24-1	few	NA	TRBJ2-2	CATSSSGELFF	TGTGCCACCAGTTCTTCCGGGGAGCTGTTTTTT
TRBV27	NA	NA	TRBJ2-2	CAILGGTGELFF	TGTGCCATCCTGGGGGGCACCGGGGAGCTGTTTTTT
TRBV12-3/TRBV12-4	few	NA	TRBJ2-1	CASIRSGSIYNEQFF	TGTGCCAGCATCCGCAGCGGGTCAATCTACAATGAGCAGTTCTTC
TRBV7-9	NA	NA	TRBJ2-4	CVSSQSEGKNIQYF	TGTGTCAGCAGCCAGAGTGAGGGCAAAAACATTCAGTACTTC
TRBV7-9	many	TRBD1	TRBJ2-7	CASSPTGSPYEQYF	TGTGCCAGCAGCCCGACAGGGTCCCCCTACGAGCAGTACTTC
TRBV7-2	many	NA	TRBJ1-5	CASSLASVPSNQPQHF	TGTGCCAGCAGCTTAGCCAGTGTTCCTAGCAATCAGCCCCAGCATTTT
TRBV9	NA	NA	TRBJ2-7	CASSAGRGGIIEQYF	TGTGCCAGCAGCGCAGGAAGGGGGGGGATAATCGAGCAGTACTTC
TRBV27	NA	NA	TRBJ1-6	CASSLLRSSPYNSPLHF	TGTGCCAGCAGTCTCCTGAGGTCTTCTCCCTATAATTCACCCCTCCACTTT
TRBV2	few	TRBD1	TRBJ1-5	CASRGQGNNQPQHF	TGTGCCAGCAGGGGACAGGGAAACAATCAGCCCCAGCATTTT
TRBV24-1	NA	TRBD1	TRBJ2-3	CATSLRGLGTDTQYF	TGTGCCACCAGTCTCAGGGGGCTGGGCACAGATACGCAGTATTTT
TRBV12-5	NA	TRBD1	TRBJ2-2	CASALGQTRTGELFF	TGTGCTAGTGCCTTGGGACAGACCCGCACCGGGGAGCTGTTTTTT
TRBV15	NA	NA	TRBJ1-5	CATSRDRGEYQPQHF	TGTGCCACCAGCAGAGATAGGGGAGAGTACCAGCCCCAGCATTTT
TRBV27	NA	NA	TRBJ1-1	CASGGGTANTEAFF	TGTGCCAGCGGCGGTGGTACAGCGAACACTGAAGCTTTCTTT
TRBV12-3/TRBV12-4	few	TRBD2	TRBJ2-5	CASSQLAGGRLQETQYF	TGTGCCAGCAGTCAACTAGCGGGGGGGCGCTTACAAGAGACCCAGTACTTC
TRBV12-3/TRBV12-4	few	NA	TRBJ1-2	CASSLAPYALDYGYTF	TGTGCCAGCAGTTTGGCTCCATACGCGCTCGACTATGGCTACACCTTC
TRBV29-1	NA	NA	TRBJ2-2	CSVREINTGELFF	TGCAGCGTAAGAGAGATCAACACCGGGGAGCTGTTTTTT
TRBV28	NA	NA	TRBJ2-2	CASSFPDGRAGELFF	TGTGCCAGCAGTTTCCCGGATGGGCGCGCCGGGGAGCTGTTTTTT
TRBV20-1	NA	NA	TRBJ2-5	CSGHQETQYF	TGCAGCGGTCACCAAGAGACCCAGTACTTC
TRBV27	NA	NA	TRBJ2-6	CVSSPDRSSGANVLTF	TGTGTCAGCAGCCCGGACAGAAGCTCTGGGGCCAACGTCCTGACTTTC
TRBV7-9	NA	TRBD1	TRBJ1-5	CASRRDRGRGKPQHF	TGTGCCAGCAGACGCGACAGGGGGCGCGGAAAGCCCCAGCATTTT
TRBV6-2/TRBV6-3	few	NA	TRBJ1-2	CASTWQRPNYGYTF	TGTGCCAGCACTTGGCAGCGCCCTAACTATGGCTACACCTTC
TRBV7-2	many	NA	TRBJ2-1	CASSLAPGESSYNEQFF	TGTGCCAGCAGCTTAGCGCCGGGGGAGAGCTCCTACAATGAGCAGTTCTTC
TRBV12-5	NA	NA	TRBJ1-3	CASGFPSGTRYF	TGTGCTAGTGGTTTTCCCTCCGGGACGAGATATTTT
TRBV28	NA	NA	TRBJ1-3	CASTNEDNSGNTIYF	TGTGCCAGCACCAATGAGGATAACTCTGGAAACACCATATATTTT
TRBV24-1	NA	TRBD1	TRBJ2-1	CATSDFGSTGEITYNEQFF	TGTGCCACCAGTGATTTTGGGTCTACAGGGGAGATCACCTACAATGAGCAGTTCTTC
TRBV12-3/TRBV12-4	NA	NA	TRBJ2-7	CASSHPPDGVYEQYF	TGTGCCAGCAGTCACCCCCCCGACGGCGTATACGAGCAGTACTTC
TRBV24-1	NA	TRBD1	TRBJ2-1	CATSDGTASYNEQFF	TGTGCCACCAGTGACGGGACAGCCTCCTACAATGAGCAGTTCTTC
TRBV7-2	many	NA	TRBJ1-5	CASSLAGGQPQHF	TGTGCCAGCAGCTTAGCCGGGGGGCAGCCCCAGCATTTT